The 25 T cell receptor beta chains below were found in one sample sequenced in a study of blood T cell repertoires in COVID-19. Assay: immunoSEQ multiplex PCR; the TCRdb copy retains only in-frame clones and omits some. Altogether 250,000 or so clones are present, approximately 86% being singletons, with the ten largest covering around 5%. The sequencing input was peripheral blood. Every receptor here comes from a woman aged 55-70 years with COVID-19, enrolled during active disease.

The rearrangement uses TRBV6-2 or TRBV6-3 and TRBJ1-5; 7 bases map to TRBD1. Germline-derived CDR1 and CDR2 are MNHEY and SVGEGT. Trimming took 6 bases from V and 2 from J; bases not matched to a gene: 4. The CDR3 sequence is 14 residues long. DNA of the CDR3: TGTGCCAGCAGCCTAACAGGGGGCAATCAGCCCCAGCATTTT. Translated: CASSLTGGNQPQHF.

J is TRBJ2-7 and V is TRBV28, with D possibly TRBD1 on 6 matching bases. Germline V gene lookup returns CDR1 MDHEN and CDR2 SYDVKM. The germline V and J ends were trimmed by 8 bases and 0 bases, with 11 bases remaining between them. CDR3 length: 13 residues. The CDR3 DNA follows: TGTGCCAGCTCAGAGGACAGCTCCTACGAGCAGTACTTC. This codes for CASSEDSSYEQYF.

This clone was found once. The rearrangement joins TRBV28 to TRBJ2-2; 11 bases are a match to TRBD2. J gave up 7 bases and V 3 bases, and 4 bases lay outside the gene matches. Looked up from germline, CDR1 is MDHEN and CDR2 is SYDVKM. The CDR3 runs to 15 residues. The CDR3 region has the DNA TGTGCCAGCAGTTTTAGCGGGAGGGCCATCGGGGAGCTGTTTTTT. Translating gives CASSFSGRAIGELFF.

The chain combines TRBV28 with TRBJ1-6; 9 bases line up with TRBD1. CDR1 and CDR2 (germline): MDHEN, SYDVKM. V lost 4 bases, J lost 10 bases, and 8 bases stayed unmatched. The CDR3 is 15 residues long. The CDR3 sequence is CASSSTGGLGSPLHF. The CDR3 nucleotides read TGTGCCAGCAGTTCTACAGGGGGCTTGGGGTCACCCCTCCACTTT.

The chain is built from TRBV5-4 and TRBJ2-7; TRBD1 matches 10 bases. Germline lookup yields CDR1 SGHNT and CDR2 YYREEE (reference sequence). This CDR3 has 15 amino acids. Trimming removed 5 bases from V and 5 bases from J; junction bases left unmatched: 10. The CDR3: CASRPGTGDFHEQYF. DNA for the CDR3: TGTGCCAGCAGACCCGGGACAGGGGATTTCCACGAGCAGTACTTC.

This chain uses TRBV7-6 with TRBJ2-1; 7 nucleotides agree with TRBD2. J was trimmed by 8 bases and V by 1 base; bases with no gene match: 11. The CDR3 extends over 16 amino acids. Germline-derived CDR1 and CDR2 are SGHVS and FNYEAQ. The CDR3 here is CASSLGAGGRYDEQFF. The CDR3 DNA reads TGTGCCAGCAGCTTAGGCGCCGGCGGGAGATACGATGAGCAGTTCTTC.

The rearrangement joins TRBV28 to TRBJ2-1; D may be TRBD2 (6 bases). Trimming removed 6 bases at V and 7 bases at J, with 19 bases between. Germline V CDR1 and CDR2: MDHEN, SYDVKM. This CDR3 is built from 15 residues. The CDR3 DNA is TGTGCCAGCAGCCCCCCGTTCGGGAGTGGGAATGAGCAGTTCTTC. Amino acid sequence: CASSPPFGSGNEQFF.

This clone was recorded once. The CDR3 sequence: CASSSKTRFSPLHF. CDR3 sequence (DNA): TGTGCCAGCAGTTCCAAGACACGTTTTTCACCCCTCCACTTT. The chain uses TRBV28 and TRBJ1-6; D ambiguous. The CDR3 has 14 amino acids. Germline assignment: CDR1 MDHEN and CDR2 SYDVKM. The V and J ends lost 4 bases and 9 bases respectively, with 13 bases between them.

This chain connects TRBV7-8 to TRBJ1-1; 8 bases are shared with TRBD1. CDR1 and CDR2 (germline): SGHVS, FQNEAQ. This CDR3 is built from 14 residues. V was clipped by 2 bases and J by 8 bases; unmatched bases: 7. CDR3 sequence reads: CASSLSTGGREAFF. The CDR3 DNA reads TGTGCCAGCAGCTTATCCACAGGGGGTAGAGAAGCTTTCTTT.

This clone was recorded many times. V and J are TRBV7-9 and TRBJ2-3; D unresolved. Between the trimmed V and J ends, which lost 3 bases and 5 bases, there was a span of 3 bases. CDR3 length: 11 residues. Per germline, CDR1 SEHNR and CDR2 FQNEAQ (reference sequence). CDR3 nucleotide sequence: TGTGCCAGCAGCTTCGGAGATACGCAGTATTTT. It is translated as CASSFGDTQYF.

The V call is TRBV18, the J call TRBJ2-5; D call uncertain. V was cut by 2 bases and J by 5 bases, with 6 bases left in between. CDR1 is KGHSH, CDR2 LQKENI, per germline. This CDR3 comprises 12 residues. Written as DNA, the CDR3 is TGTGCCAGCTCACCATCGTCTGAGACCCAGTACTTC. This translates into CASSPSSETQYF.

This clone was recorded only once. V usage is TRBV2 and J usage is TRBJ1-5; TRBD1 might be the D (5 bases). This CDR3 contains 15 residues. The germline gives CDR1 SNHLY, CDR2 FYNNEI. Trimming removed 6 bases at V and 3 bases at J, with 15 bases between. In nucleotides, the CDR3 is TGTGCCAGCAGGTCTGGAGGGGCCAACAATCAGCCCCAGCATTTT. Translated, it gives CASRSGGANNQPQHF.

This clone was picked up a small number of times. This chain connects TRBV27 to TRBJ2-6; D unclear. CDR3 length: 14 residues. Trimming removed 6 bases at V and 0 bases at J, with 6 bases between. From germline, CDR1 is MNHEY and CDR2 SMNVEV (reference sequence). CDR3 nucleotide sequence: TGTGCCAGCAGCATACTCTCTGGGGCCAACGTCCTGACTTTC. Its translation: CASSILSGANVLTF.

This rearrangement joins TRBV6-2 or TRBV6-3 to TRBJ2-1, with D unresolved. The V end was cut by 2 bases, the J end by 7 bases, with 9 bases between. Germline V gene lookup returns CDR1 MNHEY and CDR2 SVGEGT. The CDR3 is made up of 13 amino acids. The CDR3 sequence is CASSYPEVNEQFF. DNA for the CDR3: TGTGCCAGCAGTTACCCCGAGGTGAATGAGCAGTTCTTC.

The CDR3 loop is CASSVDAASSYNEQFF. Here the CDR3 DNA reads TGTGCCAGCAGCGTAGACGCCGCTAGCTCCTACAATGAGCAGTTCTTC. The V call is TRBV9, the J call TRBJ2-1, with D unresolved. Germline V gene data show CDR1 as SGDLS and CDR2 as YYNGEE. Trimming cost V 0 bases and J 0 bases, with 10 bases left between them. The CDR3 extends over 16 amino acids.

The CDR3 DNA reads as TGCGCCAGTTGCACCGGGACTAGCGGGAGGGCCTGGGGCTACGAGCAGTACTTC. This translates into CASCTGTSGRAWGYEQYF. The rearrangement uses TRBV5-1 and TRBJ2-7, with TRBD2 matching over 16 bases. From germline, CDR1 is SGHRS and CDR2 YFSETQ. CDR3 size: 18 residues. The V segment lost 8 bases and the J segment 3 bases; nucleotides outside the gene matches: 14.

The chain is built from TRBV6-1 and TRBJ2-7, with D perhaps matching TRBD2 (6 bases). The CDR3 totals 16 residues. The germline CDR1 and CDR2 sequences are MNHNS and SASEGT. Trimming stripped 3 bases from V and 0 bases from J, with 15 bases between. The CDR3 here is CASSDFVEGSSYEQYF. The CDR3 nucleotides are TGTGCCAGCAGTGACTTCGTGGAGGGGAGCTCCTACGAGCAGTACTTC.

The chain uses TRBV3-1 (or the pseudogene TRBV3-2) and TRBJ2-2; 8 bases map to TRBD2. Germline V lookup: CDR1 LGHDT, CDR2 YNNKEL (reference sequence). The CDR3 runs 16 residues. Trimming cost V 1 base and J 5 bases; bases outside gene matches: 6. The CDR3 region has the DNA TGTGCCAGCAGCCAAGTGGTAGCGGGACGAACCGGGGAGCTGTTTTTT. Its protein product is CASSQVVAGRTGELFF.

In its sample, this clone was seen once. V is TRBV19 and J is TRBJ1-4; TRBD1 is a possible D gene (6 bases). The CDR3 loop spans 16 amino acids. Germline values: CDR1 LNHDA, CDR2 SQIVND (reference sequence). V was trimmed by 6 bases and J by 0 bases, leaving 14 bases between them. CDR3 in amino acids: CASRPIRTATNEKLFF. In DNA, the CDR3 is TGTGCCAGTAGACCGATCAGGACAGCAACTAATGAAAAACTGTTTTTT.

The chain carries TRBV19 and TRBJ2-7; D not resolved. V was trimmed by 3 bases and J by 5 bases, leaving 11 bases between them. Germline V CDR1 and CDR2: LNHDA, SQIVND (reference sequence). The CDR3 is made up of 13 amino acids. The CDR3 DNA follows: TGTGCCAGTAGTATGACTTTTAAGGACGAGCAGTACTTC. Amino acids: CASSMTFKDEQYF.

This chain connects TRBV24-1 to TRBJ2-2; TRBD2 agrees at 8 bases. This CDR3 region has 12 residues. Trimming at V came to 3 bases and at J to 13 bases, leaving 3 bases not matched to a gene. CDR1 is KGHDR and CDR2 is SFDVKD in the germline V gene. This CDR3 reads CATSDRGGRLFF. The DNA of the CDR3 is TGTGCCACCAGTGATCGGGGGGGACGGCTGTTTTTT.

The rearrangement joins TRBV9 to TRBJ2-7; 11 nucleotides line up with TRBD2. This CDR3 is built from 16 residues. Per the germline V gene, CDR1 is SGDLS and CDR2 is YYNGEE. Unmatched junction bases numbered 8, after V lost 0 bases and J lost 6 bases. The CDR3 coding sequence is TGTGCCAGCAGCGTAGGGGAACTAGCGGGAGTTTCCGAGCAGTACTTC. Protein sequence: CASSVGELAGVSEQYF.

This clone is a singleton in its sample. The V and J genes are TRBV27 and TRBJ1-1; 8 bases agree with TRBD1. The germline gives CDR1 MNHEY, CDR2 SMNVEV (reference sequence). The CDR3 spans 15 residues. The trim removed 3 bases at V and 2 bases at J, leaving 5 bases unmatched. CDR3 sequence reads: CASSFRQGANTEAFF. CDR3 DNA sequence: TGTGCCAGCAGTTTCCGGCAGGGGGCCAACACTGAAGCTTTCTTT.

J is TRBJ2-2 and V is TRBV27; D remains unclear. The CDR3 totals 14 residues. Germline V CDR1 and CDR2: MNHEY, SMNVEV (reference sequence). V lost 6 bases to trimming and J lost 2 bases, with 10 bases between them. The CDR3 DNA reads TGTGCCAGCAGCCCAAACTATAACACCGGGGAGCTGTTTTTT. This encodes CASSPNYNTGELFF.

The V gene is TRBV19, the J gene TRBJ2-2; D ambiguous. Germline-derived CDR1 and CDR2 are LNHDA and SQIVND (reference sequence). There are 14 residues in the CDR3. V was shortened by 5 bases and J by 3 bases, with 10 bases between the two germline ends. CDR3 sequence reads: CASSPLGDTGELFF. The CDR3 nucleotides read TGTGCCAGTAGTCCCCTGGGCGACACCGGGGAGCTGTTTTTT.